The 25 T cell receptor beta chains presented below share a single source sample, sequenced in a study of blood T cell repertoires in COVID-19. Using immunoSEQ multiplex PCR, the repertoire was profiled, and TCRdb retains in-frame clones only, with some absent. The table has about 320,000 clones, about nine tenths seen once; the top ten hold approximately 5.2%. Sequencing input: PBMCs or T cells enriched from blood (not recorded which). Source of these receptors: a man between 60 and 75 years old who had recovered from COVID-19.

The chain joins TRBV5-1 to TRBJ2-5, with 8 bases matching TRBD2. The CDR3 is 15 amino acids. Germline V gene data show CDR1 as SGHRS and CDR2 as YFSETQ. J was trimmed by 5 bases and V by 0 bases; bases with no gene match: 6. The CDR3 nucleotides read TGCGCCAGCAGCTTGGTCGGGAGGGTTATGGAGACCCAGTACTTC. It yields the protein CASSLVGRVMETQYF.

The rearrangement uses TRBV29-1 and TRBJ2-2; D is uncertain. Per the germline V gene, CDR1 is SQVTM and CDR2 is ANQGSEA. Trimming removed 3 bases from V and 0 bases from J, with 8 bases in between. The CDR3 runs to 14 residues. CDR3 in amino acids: CSVEGRPNTGELFF. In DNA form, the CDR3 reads TGCAGCGTTGAGGGCAGACCGAACACCGGGGAGCTGTTTTTT.

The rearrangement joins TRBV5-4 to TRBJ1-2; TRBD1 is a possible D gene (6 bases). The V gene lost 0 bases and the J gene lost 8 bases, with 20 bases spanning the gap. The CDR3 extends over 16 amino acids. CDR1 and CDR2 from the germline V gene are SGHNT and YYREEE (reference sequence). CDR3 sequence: CASSLGAGASVRGYTF. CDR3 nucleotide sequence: TGTGCCAGCAGCTTGGGGGCAGGGGCAAGCGTTAGAGGCTACACCTTC.

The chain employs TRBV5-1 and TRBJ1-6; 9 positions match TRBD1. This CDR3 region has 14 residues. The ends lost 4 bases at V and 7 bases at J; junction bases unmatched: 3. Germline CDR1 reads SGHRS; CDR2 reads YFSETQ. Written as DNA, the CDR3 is TGCGCCAGCAGCGGGGACAGGGCCAATTCACCCCTCCACTTT. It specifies CASSGDRANSPLHF.

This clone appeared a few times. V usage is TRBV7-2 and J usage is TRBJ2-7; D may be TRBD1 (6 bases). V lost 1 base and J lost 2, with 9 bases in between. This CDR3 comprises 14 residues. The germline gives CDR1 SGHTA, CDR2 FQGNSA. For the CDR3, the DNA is TGTGCCAGCAGCTTAGACCCAGGGGCCTACGAGCAGTACTTC. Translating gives CASSLDPGAYEQYF.

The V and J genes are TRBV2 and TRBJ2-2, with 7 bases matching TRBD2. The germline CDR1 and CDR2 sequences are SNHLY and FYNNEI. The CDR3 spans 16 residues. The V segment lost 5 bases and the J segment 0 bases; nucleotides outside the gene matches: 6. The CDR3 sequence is CASSKTSVANTGELFF. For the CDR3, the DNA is TGTGCCAGCAGTAAAACTAGCGTCGCGAACACCGGGGAGCTGTTTTTT.

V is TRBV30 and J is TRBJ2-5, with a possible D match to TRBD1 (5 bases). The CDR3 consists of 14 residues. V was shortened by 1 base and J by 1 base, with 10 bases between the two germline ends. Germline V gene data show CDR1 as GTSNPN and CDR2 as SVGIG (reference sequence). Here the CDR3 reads CAWSAMDTQETQYF. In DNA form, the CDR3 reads TGTGCCTGGAGTGCCATGGACACCCAAGAGACCCAGTACTTC.

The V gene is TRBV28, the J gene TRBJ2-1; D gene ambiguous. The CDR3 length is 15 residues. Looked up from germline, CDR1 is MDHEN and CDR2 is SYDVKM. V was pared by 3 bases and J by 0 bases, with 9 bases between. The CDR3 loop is CASSFGLSSYNEQFF. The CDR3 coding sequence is TGTGCCAGCAGTTTTGGGCTTAGCTCCTACAATGAGCAGTTCTTC.

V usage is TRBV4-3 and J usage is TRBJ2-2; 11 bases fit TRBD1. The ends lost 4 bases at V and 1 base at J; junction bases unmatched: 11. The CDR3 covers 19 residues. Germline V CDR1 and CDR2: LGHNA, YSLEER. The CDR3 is CASSRGTGGSLENTGELFF. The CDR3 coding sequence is TGCGCCAGCAGCCGAGGGACAGGGGGATCGCTCGAGAACACCGGGGAGCTGTTTTTT.

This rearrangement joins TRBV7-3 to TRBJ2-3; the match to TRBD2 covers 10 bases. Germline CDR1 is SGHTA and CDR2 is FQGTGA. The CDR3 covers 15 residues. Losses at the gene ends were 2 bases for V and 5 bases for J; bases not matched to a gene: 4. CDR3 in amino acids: CASSLWTSGRDTQYF. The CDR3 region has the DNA TGTGCCAGCAGCTTATGGACTAGCGGACGAGATACGCAGTATTTT. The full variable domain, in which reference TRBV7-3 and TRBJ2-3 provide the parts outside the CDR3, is GAGVSQTPSNKVTEKGKYVELRCDPISGHTALYWYRQSLGQGPEFLIYFQGTGAADDSGLPNDRFFAVRPEGSVSTLKIQRTERGDSAVYLCASSLWTSGRDTQYFGPGTRLTVL.

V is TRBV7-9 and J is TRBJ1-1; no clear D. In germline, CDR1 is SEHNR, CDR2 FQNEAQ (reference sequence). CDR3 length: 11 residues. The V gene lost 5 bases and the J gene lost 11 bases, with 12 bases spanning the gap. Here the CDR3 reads CASSRAPPAFF. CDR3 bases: TGTGCCAGCAGCAGAGCCCCGCCGGCTTTCTTT.

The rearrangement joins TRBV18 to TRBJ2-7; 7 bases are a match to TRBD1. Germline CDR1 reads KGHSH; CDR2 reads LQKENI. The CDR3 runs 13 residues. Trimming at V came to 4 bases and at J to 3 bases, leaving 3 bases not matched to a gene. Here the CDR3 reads CASSHGQDYEQYF. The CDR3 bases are TGTGCCAGCTCACACGGACAGGACTACGAGCAGTACTTC.

The CDR3 spells CASSISGGGGPQHF. DNA of the CDR3: TGCGCCAGCAGCATTTCCGGCGGGGGGGGGCCCCAGCATTTT. This chain joins TRBV5-1 and TRBJ1-5, with TRBD1 as a possible D gene (5 bases). Looked up from germline, CDR1 is SGHRS and CDR2 is YFSETQ. The CDR3 has 14 amino acids. Trimming shortened V by 4 bases and J by 9 bases, and 17 bases separated the two germline ends.

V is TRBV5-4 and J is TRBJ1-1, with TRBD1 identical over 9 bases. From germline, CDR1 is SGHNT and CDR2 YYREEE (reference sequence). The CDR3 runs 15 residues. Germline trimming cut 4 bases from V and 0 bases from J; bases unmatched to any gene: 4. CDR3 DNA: TGTGCCAGCAGCACAGGGGGCCTATTGAACACTGAAGCTTTCTTT. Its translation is CASSTGGLLNTEAFF.

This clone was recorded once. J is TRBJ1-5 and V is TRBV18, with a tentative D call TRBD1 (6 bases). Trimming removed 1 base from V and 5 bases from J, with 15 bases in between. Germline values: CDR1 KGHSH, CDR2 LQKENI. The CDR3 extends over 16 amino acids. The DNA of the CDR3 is TGTGCCAGCTCACCACGGCCGGGACAATACGATCAGCCCCAGCATTTT. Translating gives CASSPRPGQYDQPQHF.

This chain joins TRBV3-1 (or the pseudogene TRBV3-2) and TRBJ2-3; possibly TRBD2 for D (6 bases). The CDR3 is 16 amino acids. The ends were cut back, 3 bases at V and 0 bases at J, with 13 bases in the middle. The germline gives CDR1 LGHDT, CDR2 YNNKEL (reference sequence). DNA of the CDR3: TGTGCCAGCAGCCAGTACCGGGACTCTAGCACAGATACGCAGTATTTT. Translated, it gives CASSQYRDSSTDTQYF.

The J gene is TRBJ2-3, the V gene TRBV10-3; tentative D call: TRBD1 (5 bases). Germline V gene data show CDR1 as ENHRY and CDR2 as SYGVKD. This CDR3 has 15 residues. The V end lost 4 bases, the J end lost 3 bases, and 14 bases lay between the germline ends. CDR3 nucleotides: TGTGCCATCAGTGGGCAGACAGCAACTACAGATACGCAGTATTTT. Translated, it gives CAISGQTATTDTQYF.

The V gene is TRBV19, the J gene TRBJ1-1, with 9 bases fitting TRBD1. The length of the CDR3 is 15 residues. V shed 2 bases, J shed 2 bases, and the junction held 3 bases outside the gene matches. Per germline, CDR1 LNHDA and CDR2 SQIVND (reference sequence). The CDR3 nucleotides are TGTGCCAGTAGTATAACGGGACAGGGCAACACTGAAGCTTTCTTT. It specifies CASSITGQGNTEAFF.

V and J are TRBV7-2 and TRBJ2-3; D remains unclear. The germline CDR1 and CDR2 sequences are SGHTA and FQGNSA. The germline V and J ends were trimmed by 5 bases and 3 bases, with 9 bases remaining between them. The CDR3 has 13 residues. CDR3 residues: CASSSLRTDTQYF. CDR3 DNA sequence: TGTGCCAGCAGCAGTCTCCGGACAGATACGCAGTATTTT.

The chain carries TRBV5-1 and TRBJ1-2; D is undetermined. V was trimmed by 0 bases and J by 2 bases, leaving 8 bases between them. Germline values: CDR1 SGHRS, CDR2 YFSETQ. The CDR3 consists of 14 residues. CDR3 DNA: TGCGCCAGCAGCTTGGAAGGGAGCAACTATGGCTACACCTTC. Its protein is CASSLEGSNYGYTF.

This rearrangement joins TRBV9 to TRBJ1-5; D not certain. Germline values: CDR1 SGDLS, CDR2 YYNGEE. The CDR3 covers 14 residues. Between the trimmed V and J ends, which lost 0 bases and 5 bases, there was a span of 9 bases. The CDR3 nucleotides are TGTGCCAGCAGCGTAGATGGAGAGTATCAGCCCCAGCATTTT. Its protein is CASSVDGEYQPQHF.

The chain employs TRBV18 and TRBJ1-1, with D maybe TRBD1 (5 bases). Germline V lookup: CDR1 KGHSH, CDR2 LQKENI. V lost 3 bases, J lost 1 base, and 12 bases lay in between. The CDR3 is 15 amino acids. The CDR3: CASSPLGTSNTEAFF. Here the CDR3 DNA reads TGTGCCAGCTCACCTCTGGGGACTTCGAACACTGAAGCTTTCTTT.

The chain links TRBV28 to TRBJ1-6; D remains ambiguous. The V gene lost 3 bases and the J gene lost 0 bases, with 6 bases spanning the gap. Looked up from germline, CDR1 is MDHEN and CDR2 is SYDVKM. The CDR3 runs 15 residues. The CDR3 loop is CASSFRSSYNSPLHF. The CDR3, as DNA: TGTGCCAGCAGTTTCCGGAGCTCCTATAATTCACCCCTCCACTTT.

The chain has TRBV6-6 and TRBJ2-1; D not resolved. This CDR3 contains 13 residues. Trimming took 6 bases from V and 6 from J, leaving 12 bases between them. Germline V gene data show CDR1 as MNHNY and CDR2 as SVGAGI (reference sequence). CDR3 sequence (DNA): TGTGCCAGCAGATACACAAACCCCAATGAGCAGTTCTTC. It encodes CASRYTNPNEQFF.

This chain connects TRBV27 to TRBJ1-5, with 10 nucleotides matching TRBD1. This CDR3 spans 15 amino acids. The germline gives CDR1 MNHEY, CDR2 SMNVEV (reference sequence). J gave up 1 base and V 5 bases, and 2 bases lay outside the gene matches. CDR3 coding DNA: TGTGCCAGCAGTGACAGGGGGCTGAGCAATCAGCCCCAGCATTTT. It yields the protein CASSDRGLSNQPQHF.